Listed below are T cell receptor beta chains from one sample, sequenced in a study of cytomegalovirus exposure and HLA in healthy donors. Generated by immunoSEQ multiplex PCR, the TCRdb table keeps only in-frame clones and is missing some. The data hold approximately 150,000 clones, with 87% observed a single time. The sample was PBMCs. These receptors all come from a woman in her thirties in good health and CMV-seronegative. Each CDR3 is given with its conserved first and last residue. Fields, in order: D gene, CDR3 length, clone size, J gene, V gene, CDR3 DNA, CDR3 protein. A D gene is named only where the DNA matches it firmly. Clone size is stated in some rows and not others, as once, few, many or a class when expanded.

d_call: NA; cdr3_length: 18; clone_size: few; j_call: TRBJ2-6; v_call: TRBV9; cdr3_nt: TGTGCCAGCAGCAGACTCAGGGGCCCAGGCTCTGGGGCCAACGTCCTGACTTTC; cdr3_aa: CASSRLRGPGSGANVLTF
d_call: NA; cdr3_length: 11; clone_size: NA; j_call: TRBJ2-3; v_call: TRBV6-5; cdr3_nt: TGTGCCACCGAGAGGTCAGATACGCAGTATTTT; cdr3_aa: CATERSDTQYF
d_call: NA; cdr3_length: 14; clone_size: NA; j_call: TRBJ1-1; v_call: TRBV7-9; cdr3_nt: TGTGCCAGCAGCTTAGCCATGGGAGGGTCTGAAGCTTTCTTT; cdr3_aa: CASSLAMGGSEAFF
d_call: TRBD1; cdr3_length: 19; clone_size: NA; j_call: TRBJ1-5; v_call: TRBV30; cdr3_nt: TGTGCCTGGAGTGCGACAGGGGGCGGTTGGATACGTAGCAATCAGCCCCAGCATTTT; cdr3_aa: CAWSATGGGWIRSNQPQHF
d_call: NA; cdr3_length: 15; clone_size: NA; j_call: TRBJ1-5; v_call: TRBV5-5; cdr3_nt: TGTGCCAGCAGCCCTACAGGGTATAGCAATCAGCCCCAGCATTTT; cdr3_aa: CASSPTGYSNQPQHF
d_call: NA; cdr3_length: 16; clone_size: NA; j_call: TRBJ1-1; v_call: TRBV29-1; cdr3_nt: TGCAGCGCATCCCCGGGGGAGGGTGAATCGTCTAGCGGAGCTTTCTTT; cdr3_aa: CSASPGEGESSSGAFF
d_call: NA; cdr3_length: 13; clone_size: NA; j_call: TRBJ1-2; v_call: TRBV19; cdr3_nt: TGTGCCAGTAGTATAACGCCTCCTCTAGGCTACACCTTC; cdr3_aa: CASSITPPLGYTF
d_call: TRBD2; cdr3_length: 16; clone_size: NA; j_call: TRBJ2-7; v_call: TRBV5-6; cdr3_nt: TGTGCCAGCAGCTCTCACAGGACTAGCGCGACCTACGAGCAGTACTTC; cdr3_aa: CASSSHRTSATYEQYF
d_call: TRBD1; cdr3_length: 15; clone_size: NA; j_call: TRBJ1-3; v_call: TRBV6-1; cdr3_nt: TGTGCCAGCAGCCCGGGACAGGGGACTCGCGACACCATATATTTT; cdr3_aa: CASSPGQGTRDTIYF
d_call: NA; cdr3_length: 13; clone_size: NA; j_call: TRBJ2-7; v_call: TRBV10-3; cdr3_nt: TGTGCCATCAGTGAGACAGTTAGCTACGAGCAGTACTTC; cdr3_aa: CAISETVSYEQYF
d_call: NA; cdr3_length: 15; clone_size: NA; j_call: TRBJ1-1; v_call: TRBV9; cdr3_nt: TGTGCCAGCAGCGTAGCAGTGACAGTGAACACTGAAGCTTTCTTT; cdr3_aa: CASSVAVTVNTEAFF
d_call: NA; cdr3_length: 14; clone_size: NA; j_call: TRBJ1-5; v_call: TRBV19; cdr3_nt: TGTGCCAGTAGCCGGAGTTTTAGCAATCAGCCCCAGCATTTT; cdr3_aa: CASSRSFSNQPQHF
d_call: TRBD1; cdr3_length: 16; clone_size: NA; j_call: TRBJ1-6; v_call: TRBV7-9; cdr3_nt: TGTGCCAGCAGCTTAAATTCGGACAGGAATAATTCACCCCTCCACTTT; cdr3_aa: CASSLNSDRNNSPLHF
d_call: TRBD1; cdr3_length: 17; clone_size: NA; j_call: TRBJ1-1; v_call: TRBV27; cdr3_nt: TGTGCCAGCAGTTCCGACTGGAACAGGGGTCCTAACACTGAAGCTTTCTTT; cdr3_aa: CASSSDWNRGPNTEAFF
d_call: TRBD1; cdr3_length: 15; clone_size: NA; j_call: TRBJ2-5; v_call: TRBV5-4; cdr3_nt: TGTGCCAGCAGCTTGGGGGGACAGAGTCAAGAGACCCAGTACTTC; cdr3_aa: CASSLGGQSQETQYF
d_call: TRBD1; cdr3_length: 13; clone_size: few; j_call: TRBJ1-2; v_call: TRBV10-3; cdr3_nt: TGTGCCACCCCATCACAGGGGGCGGGAGGCTACACCTTC; cdr3_aa: CATPSQGAGGYTF
d_call: NA; cdr3_length: 16; clone_size: NA; j_call: TRBJ1-1; v_call: TRBV30; cdr3_nt: TGTGCCTGGAGTGAGCCCCTGGGGGGATTGAACACTGAAGCTTTCTTT; cdr3_aa: CAWSEPLGGLNTEAFF
d_call: TRBD1; cdr3_length: 15; clone_size: NA; j_call: TRBJ2-7; v_call: TRBV5-1; cdr3_nt: TGCGCCAGCAGCTTCGGGACAGGAGACACCTACGAGCAGTACTTC; cdr3_aa: CASSFGTGDTYEQYF
d_call: NA; cdr3_length: 15; clone_size: NA; j_call: TRBJ1-1; v_call: TRBV15; cdr3_nt: TGTGCCACCAGCAGAGGTACCCAACGGTCTTCAAAAGCTTTCTTT; cdr3_aa: CATSRGTQRSSKAFF
d_call: NA; cdr3_length: 15; clone_size: NA; j_call: TRBJ2-2; v_call: TRBV6-1; cdr3_nt: TGTGCCAGCAGTGAAGGTACAGGGTTTACCGGGGAGCTGTTTTTT; cdr3_aa: CASSEGTGFTGELFF
d_call: NA; cdr3_length: 10; clone_size: once; j_call: TRBJ2-7; v_call: TRBV29-1; cdr3_nt: TGCAGCGTTTGGTCTAGCGAGCAGTACTTC; cdr3_aa: CSVWSSEQYF
d_call: TRBD1; cdr3_length: 17; clone_size: NA; j_call: TRBJ2-2; v_call: TRBV4-1; cdr3_nt: TGCGCCAGCGGACCCGAGACAGGGGGCGGGAAAACCGGGGAGCTGTTTTTT; cdr3_aa: CASGPETGGGKTGELFF
d_call: TRBD2; cdr3_length: 14; clone_size: NA; j_call: TRBJ2-3; v_call: TRBV7-6; cdr3_nt: TGTGCCAGCAGCTTAGTTGGCGGGGGAGATACGCAGTATTTT; cdr3_aa: CASSLVGGGDTQYF
d_call: NA; cdr3_length: 12; clone_size: NA; j_call: TRBJ1-2; v_call: TRBV6-5; cdr3_nt: TGTGCCAGCAGGGAGATAAACTATGGCTACACCTTC; cdr3_aa: CASREINYGYTF
d_call: TRBD1; cdr3_length: 13; clone_size: NA; j_call: TRBJ1-1; v_call: TRBV29-1; cdr3_nt: TGCAGCGGCGCGACAGGGAGAAACACTGAAGCTTTCTTT; cdr3_aa: CSGATGRNTEAFF
d_call: NA; cdr3_length: 15; clone_size: NA; j_call: TRBJ2-3; v_call: TRBV27; cdr3_nt: TGTGCCAGCAACCCATGGGGGGGGGCCACAGATACGCAGTATTTT; cdr3_aa: CASNPWGGATDTQYF
d_call: NA; cdr3_length: 13; clone_size: NA; j_call: TRBJ2-7; v_call: TRBV30; cdr3_nt: TGTGCCTGGATGGACTCCCTTATCTACGAGCAGTACTTC; cdr3_aa: CAWMDSLIYEQYF
d_call: NA; cdr3_length: 12; clone_size: NA; j_call: TRBJ2-7; v_call: TRBV29-1; cdr3_nt: TGCAGCGTTCAGGATGATAGCTACGAGCAGTACTTC; cdr3_aa: CSVQDDSYEQYF
d_call: NA; cdr3_length: 11; clone_size: NA; j_call: TRBJ1-4; v_call: TRBV25-1; cdr3_nt: TGTGCCAGCAGGGATGAGGGAAGACTGTTTTTT; cdr3_aa: CASRDEGRLFF
d_call: NA; cdr3_length: 12; clone_size: NA; j_call: TRBJ2-3; v_call: TRBV4-1; cdr3_nt: TGCGCCAGCAGCCCTAACTCAGATACGCAGTATTTT; cdr3_aa: CASSPNSDTQYF
d_call: TRBD2; cdr3_length: 19; clone_size: NA; j_call: TRBJ2-3; v_call: TRBV12-5; cdr3_nt: TGTGCTAGTGGTTTGAGTAGGCTAGCGGGGGGGCAGGTCACAGATACGCAGTATTTT; cdr3_aa: CASGLSRLAGGQVTDTQYF
d_call: TRBD2; cdr3_length: 16; clone_size: NA; j_call: TRBJ2-5; v_call: TRBV6-5; cdr3_nt: TGTGCCAGCAGTTACCCGGGACTAGCGGGGAAAGAGACCCAGTACTTC; cdr3_aa: CASSYPGLAGKETQYF
d_call: NA; cdr3_length: 13; clone_size: once; j_call: TRBJ1-2; v_call: TRBV2; cdr3_nt: TGTGCCAGCAGTTACGACAGAAACTATGGCTACACCTTC; cdr3_aa: CASSYDRNYGYTF
d_call: NA; cdr3_length: 14; clone_size: NA; j_call: TRBJ2-5; v_call: TRBV30; cdr3_nt: TGTGCCTGGAGTACGTTGACAGGGAGGGAGACCCAGTACTTC; cdr3_aa: CAWSTLTGRETQYF
d_call: NA; cdr3_length: 13; clone_size: NA; j_call: TRBJ1-1; v_call: TRBV6-1; cdr3_nt: TGTGCCAGCAGTGAAGCGTACGGCACTGAAGCTTTCTTT; cdr3_aa: CASSEAYGTEAFF
d_call: TRBD1; cdr3_length: 14; clone_size: NA; j_call: TRBJ1-4; v_call: TRBV13; cdr3_nt: TGTGCCAGCAGCTCGTCACAGGGGGTAGAAAAACTGTTTTTT; cdr3_aa: CASSSSQGVEKLFF
d_call: TRBD1; cdr3_length: 14; clone_size: NA; j_call: TRBJ1-1; v_call: TRBV7-9; cdr3_nt: TGTGCCAGCAGCGGGGGACAGTTTACGACTGAAGCTTTCTTT; cdr3_aa: CASSGGQFTTEAFF
d_call: NA; cdr3_length: 16; clone_size: NA; j_call: TRBJ2-1; v_call: TRBV9; cdr3_nt: TGTGCCAGCAGCGTAGTTATCACGGGGGTGCACAATGAGCAGTTCTTC; cdr3_aa: CASSVVITGVHNEQFF
d_call: NA; cdr3_length: 12; clone_size: NA; j_call: TRBJ2-7; v_call: TRBV7-2; cdr3_nt: TGTGCCAGCAGCATCAGCTCCTACGAGCAGTACTTC; cdr3_aa: CASSISSYEQYF
d_call: TRBD1; cdr3_length: 13; clone_size: NA; j_call: TRBJ1-2; v_call: TRBV19; cdr3_nt: TGTGCCAGTAGTATAGACAGGGGGTATGGCTACACCTTC; cdr3_aa: CASSIDRGYGYTF
d_call: TRBD1; cdr3_length: 16; clone_size: NA; j_call: TRBJ1-6; v_call: TRBV7-9; cdr3_nt: TGTGCCAGCAGCCCTCGGACAGGGGTGAACGTGTCACCCCTCCACTTT; cdr3_aa: CASSPRTGVNVSPLHF
d_call: NA; cdr3_length: 13; clone_size: NA; j_call: TRBJ1-1; v_call: TRBV19; cdr3_nt: TGTGCCAGTAACGCAGGGGCGGTCACTGAAGCTTTCTTT; cdr3_aa: CASNAGAVTEAFF
d_call: TRBD1; cdr3_length: 15; clone_size: few; j_call: TRBJ1-2; v_call: TRBV6-6; cdr3_nt: TGTGCCAGCAGTTCCTCCGGGACAGGGGCCTCTGGCTACACCTTC; cdr3_aa: CASSSSGTGASGYTF
d_call: NA; cdr3_length: 13; clone_size: NA; j_call: TRBJ1-2; v_call: TRBV5-6; cdr3_nt: TGTGCCAGCAGCACGCCTCGGGGGGCGGGCTACACCTTC; cdr3_aa: CASSTPRGAGYTF
d_call: TRBD1; cdr3_length: 17; clone_size: once; j_call: TRBJ1-4; v_call: TRBV5-1; cdr3_nt: TGCGCCAGCAGCGGCGGACAGGGGAGAATGGGTAATGAAAAACTGTTTTTT; cdr3_aa: CASSGGQGRMGNEKLFF
d_call: TRBD1; cdr3_length: 15; clone_size: few; j_call: TRBJ2-3; v_call: TRBV4-2; cdr3_nt: TGTGCCAGCAGCCAATGGACAGGGACCACAGATACGCAGTATTTT; cdr3_aa: CASSQWTGTTDTQYF
d_call: TRBD1; cdr3_length: 13; clone_size: NA; j_call: TRBJ2-7; v_call: TRBV7-9; cdr3_nt: TGTGCCAGCAGCTGGGGACAGACCTACGAGCAGTACTTC; cdr3_aa: CASSWGQTYEQYF
d_call: NA; cdr3_length: 13; clone_size: NA; j_call: TRBJ1-4; v_call: TRBV27; cdr3_nt: TGTGCCAGCAGGGGGGCCTCTAATGAAAAACTGTTTTTT; cdr3_aa: CASRGASNEKLFF
d_call: NA; cdr3_length: 18; clone_size: NA; j_call: TRBJ1-4; v_call: TRBV27; cdr3_nt: TGTGCCAGCAGTTTATTCTCTTCGGGGGGATTACCAAATGAAAAACTGTTTTTT; cdr3_aa: CASSLFSSGGLPNEKLFF
d_call: NA; cdr3_length: 13; clone_size: NA; j_call: TRBJ1-5; v_call: TRBV5-1; cdr3_nt: TGCGCCAGCAGCTTTGATCGAGCGGGGCCCCAGCATTTT; cdr3_aa: CASSFDRAGPQHF
d_call: TRBD1; cdr3_length: 14; clone_size: NA; j_call: TRBJ1-5; v_call: TRBV7-9; cdr3_nt: TGTGCCAGCAGCTCAGGGGGAGGCAATCAGCCCCAGCATTTT; cdr3_aa: CASSSGGGNQPQHF
d_call: TRBD1; cdr3_length: 17; clone_size: NA; j_call: TRBJ2-7; v_call: TRBV19; cdr3_nt: TGTGCCAGTAGTTCCCAGGGCCTAACAGGGGTGACGTACGAGCAGTACTTC; cdr3_aa: CASSSQGLTGVTYEQYF
d_call: NA; cdr3_length: 15; clone_size: NA; j_call: TRBJ2-7; v_call: TRBV6-5; cdr3_nt: TGTGCCAGCAGGCTACGGGGGGCGAGCTCCTACGAGCAGTACTTC; cdr3_aa: CASRLRGASSYEQYF